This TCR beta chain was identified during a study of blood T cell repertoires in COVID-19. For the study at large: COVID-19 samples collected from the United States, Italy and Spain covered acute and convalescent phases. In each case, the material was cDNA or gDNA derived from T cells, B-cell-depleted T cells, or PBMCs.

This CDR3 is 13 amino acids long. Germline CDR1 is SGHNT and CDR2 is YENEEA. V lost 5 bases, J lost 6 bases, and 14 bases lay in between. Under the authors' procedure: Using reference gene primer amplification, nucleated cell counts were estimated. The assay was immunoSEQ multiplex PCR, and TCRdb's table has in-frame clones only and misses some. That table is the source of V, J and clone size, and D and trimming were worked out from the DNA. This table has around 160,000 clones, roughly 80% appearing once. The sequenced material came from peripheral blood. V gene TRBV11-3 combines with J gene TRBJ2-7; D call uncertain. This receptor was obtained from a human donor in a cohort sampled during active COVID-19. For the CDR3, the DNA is TGTGCCAGCAGCCTCACTTCCCCGGGCGAGCAGTACTTC. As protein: CASSLTSPGEQYF.